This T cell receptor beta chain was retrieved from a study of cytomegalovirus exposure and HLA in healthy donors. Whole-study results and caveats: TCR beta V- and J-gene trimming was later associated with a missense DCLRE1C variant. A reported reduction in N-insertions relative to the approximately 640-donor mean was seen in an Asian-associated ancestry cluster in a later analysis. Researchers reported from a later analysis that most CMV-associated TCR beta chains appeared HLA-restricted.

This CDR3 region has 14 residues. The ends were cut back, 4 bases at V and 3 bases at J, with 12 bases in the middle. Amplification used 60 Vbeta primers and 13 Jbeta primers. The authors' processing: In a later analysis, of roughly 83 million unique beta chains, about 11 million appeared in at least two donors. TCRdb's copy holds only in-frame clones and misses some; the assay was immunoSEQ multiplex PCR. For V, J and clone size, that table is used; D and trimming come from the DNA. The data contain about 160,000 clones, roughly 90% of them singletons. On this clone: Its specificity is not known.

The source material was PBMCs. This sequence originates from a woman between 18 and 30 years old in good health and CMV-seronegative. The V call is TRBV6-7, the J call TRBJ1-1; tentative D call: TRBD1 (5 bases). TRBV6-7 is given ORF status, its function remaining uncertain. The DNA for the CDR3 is TGTGCCAGCAGTTCCCTGACAGAACACACTGAAGCTTTCTTT. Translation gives CASSSLTEHTEAFF.